This is a list of T cell receptor beta chains from one sample in a study of shared clonotypes between healthy human individuals. The data were produced by immunoSEQ multiplex PCR, yet TCRdb's version contains in-frame clones alone and is incomplete. The table has millions of clones, approximately 90% seen once. Material for sequencing was naive CD4+ T cells sorted from blood. The receptors were sampled from a man younger than 35 in good health. Each CDR3 is given with its conserved first and last residue. D genes are given only for firm matches.

D gene: .
V gene: TRBV5-1
J gene: TRBJ2-7
CDR3 protein: CASSFADSSYEQYF
CDR3 DNA: TGCGCCAGCAGCTTTGCGGACAGTTCCTACGAGCAGTACTTC

D gene: .
V gene: TRBV7-9
J gene: TRBJ2-1
CDR3 protein: CASSVRTVSYNEQFF
CDR3 DNA: TGTGCCAGCAGCGTACGGACAGTCTCCTACAATGAGCAGTTCTTC

D gene: .
V gene: TRBV18
J gene: TRBJ2-3
CDR3 protein: CASSPQTDTQYF
CDR3 DNA: TGTGCCAGCTCACCCCAGACAGATACGCAGTATTTT

D gene: .
V gene: TRBV5-1
J gene: TRBJ2-3
CDR3 protein: CASSLEGQGRVNTQYF
CDR3 DNA: TGCGCCAGCAGCTTGGAGGGGCAGGGACGAGTAAATACGCAGTATTTT

D gene: .
V gene: TRBV4-3
J gene: TRBJ2-4
CDR3 protein: CASSQDSSSAKNIQYF
CDR3 DNA: TGCGCCAGCAGCCAAGATAGTAGTTCCGCCAAAAACATTCAGTACTTC

D gene: .
V gene: TRBV30
J gene: TRBJ1-5
CDR3 protein: CAWSRNKFKASNQPQHF
CDR3 DNA: TGTGCCTGGAGTCGTAACAAGTTCAAGGCATCCAATCAGCCCCAGCATTTT

D gene: TRBD2
V gene: TRBV7-9
J gene: TRBJ2-3
CDR3 protein: CASSRSGGATDTQYF
CDR3 DNA: TGTGCCAGCAGCCGTAGCGGGGGGGCCACAGATACGCAGTATTTT

D gene: .
V gene: TRBV7-2
J gene: TRBJ2-5
CDR3 protein: CASSVQQETQYF
CDR3 DNA: TGTGCCAGCAGCGTACAGCAAGAGACCCAGTACTTC

D gene: .
V gene: TRBV6-5
J gene: TRBJ2-1
CDR3 protein: CASRRGRSYNEQFF
CDR3 DNA: TGTGCCAGCAGGAGGGGTAGGTCCTACAATGAGCAGTTCTTC

D gene: TRBD2
V gene: TRBV18
J gene: TRBJ2-7
CDR3 protein: CASSQAGGSYEQYF
CDR3 DNA: TGTGCCAGCTCACAAGCGGGAGGGTCCTACGAGCAGTACTTC

D gene: .
V gene: TRBV5-1
J gene: TRBJ1-2
CDR3 protein: CASSSGGQAARDYGYTF
CDR3 DNA: TGCGCCAGCAGCTCCGGGGGGCAGGCAGCCCGGGACTATGGCTACACCTTC

D gene: TRBD1
V gene: TRBV5-1
J gene: TRBJ2-5
CDR3 protein: CASSVGGQGASAWETQYF
CDR3 DNA: TGCGCCAGCAGCGTAGGAGGACAGGGGGCGTCTGCATGGGAGACCCAGTACTTC

D gene: .
V gene: TRBV6-5
J gene: TRBJ1-2
CDR3 protein: CASSTSGTSYGYTF
CDR3 DNA: TGTGCCAGCAGTACATCCGGGACAAGCTATGGCTACACCTTC

D gene: .
V gene: TRBV19
J gene: TRBJ1-3
CDR3 protein: CASDDLGIRGNTIYF
CDR3 DNA: TGTGCCAGTGACGATCTCGGGATCCGAGGAAACACCATATATTTT

D gene: .
V gene: TRBV18
J gene: TRBJ2-7
CDR3 protein: CASSPQGGGHPYEQYF
CDR3 DNA: TGTGCCAGCTCACCACAGGGCGGGGGCCATCCCTACGAGCAGTACTTC